A selection of T cell receptor beta chains follows, all from one sample in a study of T cells in Graves' hyperthyroidism and ophthalmopathy. MiXCR, applied by TCRdb to the multiplex PCR reads, yields one record per CDR3 protein. The table lists over 200,000 distinct CDR3 sequences, over 15% of them singletons. Sample: blood. The receptors come from a man aged 50 to 59 with Graves' hyperthyroidism. The conserved cysteine and the conserved F or W are not part of the CDR3 here. The order of the fields is V gene, clone size, CDR3 protein. The size field is filled for only some rows; it gives once, few, many or a size class.

>TRBV7-9|many
ASSLAVSRTEAF
>TRBV30|-
AWRYPEAF
>TRBV7-9|few
ASSLTGLAGKLTYEQY
>TRBV28|many
ASSLTEKNTEAF
>TRBV7-8|many
ASLLWPLAGDNQETQY
>TRBV19|-
ASSIRGRPNTGELF
>TRBV12-3/TRBV12-4|many
ASRKGQGSNQPQH
>TRBV2|many
ASSGYNEQF
>TRBV6-1|many
ASSLVNSRTDTQY
>TRBV7-2|many
ASSFRGGGLAGSYNEQF
>TRBV6-5|-
ASSYSTYNEQY
>TRBV11-3|many
ASSRDRGQETQY
>TRBV7-2|-
ASSLVGTGGGEIQY
>TRBV24-1|many
ATSDPGTGITGELF
>TRBV7-2|many
ASSFQRSGKETQY
>TRBV28|many
ASHSERDRVLGNYEQY
>TRBV20-1|few
SARQTGGRYGYT
>TRBV7-2|many
ASSSGGLTDTQY
>TRBV6-2/TRBV6-3|few
ASSRQGATGNTIY
>TRBV5-1|-
ASSSRLAGEIDTQY
>TRBV18|many
ASSSGVTDTQY
>TRBV7-9|many
ASSITHSGELF
>TRBV18|many
ASSPGQGHLIFNQPQH
>TRBV6-6|-
ASSYSPSGMADTQY
>TRBV6-2/TRBV6-3|many
ASSDRDREADTQY
>TRBV5-1|many
ASSRKTSLGDTQY
>TRBV20-1|many
SASTGRENTGELF
>TRBV2|-
ASASSDTQY
>TRBV19|-
AITLTSGSYEQY
>TRBV15|-
ATSRDEGGNIQY
>TRBV7-2|few
ASSLGPRPGELF
>TRBV2|many
ASSATGHTDTQY
>TRBV5-1|few
ASRDPGQGTGELF
>TRBV20-1|many
SANDGDYEQY
>TRBV3-1|many
ASSSSTEAF
>TRBV2|many
ASTLGRETQY
>TRBV7-3|many
ASSLQPVTSGSEQF
>TRBV5-1|few
ASSSIGTLETQY
>TRBV7-6|many
ASSHRLAGETQY
>TRBV7-9|few
ASSQQGYGELF
>TRBV2|many
ASSRSLAATGELF